A few counts support the clone carrying this TCR beta chain. The sample carries other DNA sequences with the same CDR3. Donors in the study were healthy people who gave bone marrow. The PCR was carried out with 60 Vbeta primers and 13 Jbeta primers. The method was immunoSEQ multiplex PCR; TCRdb's version includes in-frame clones alone and lacks a portion of them. The profile shows approximately 100,000 clones, roughly 76% of them singletons. This CDR3 has 15 residues. The germline V gene encodes CDR1 MNHNY and CDR2 SVGAGI (reference sequence). V shed 0 bases, J shed 7 bases, and the junction held 8 bases outside the gene matches. The source of the sample is a study of cytomegalovirus exposure and HLA in healthy donors.

The source of this sequence is a woman aged 45-59 years in good health and CMV-seropositive. Material: PBMCs. The chain couples TRBV6-6 to TRBJ1-1, with TRBD1 matching over 7 bases. The CDR3 reads CASSYSGTEYDEAFF. DNA of the CDR3: TGTGCCAGCAGTTACTCGGGGACAGAGTATGATGAAGCTTTCTTT.